This T cell receptor (beta chain) was sequenced during a study of OX40 agonist ivuxolimab in advanced cancers. Background on the study: Averaging 60 years in age, with a range of about 23 to 79, the cohort was around 85% male. Having had anti-PD-1, anti-PD-L1 or anti-CTLA-4 therapy before was allowed, and more than 35% had some.

Overall study findings and caveats: Some of the lowest clonal expansion was seen in partial responders at 0.1-3.0 mg/kg.

Sequencing was performed with immunoSEQ multiplex PCR; in TCRdb, only in-frame clones are kept and a portion is missing. The sample holds around 82,000 clones, 85% to 90% seen once. As concerns this clone: Its antigen is not known.

This clonotype was sampled from an adult with an advanced solid tumor such as melanoma, head and neck, liver or kidney cancer. The source was CD4+ or CD8+ T cells sorted from blood, collected in a trial of the OX40 agonist ivuxolimab.

CDR3 region: CASSLEGRTVSRIINQPQHF. The DNA for the CDR3 is TGTGCCAGCAGCCTGGAGGGGAGGACAGTCTCTAGGATTATCAATCAGCCCCAGCATTTT. The gene calls are TRBV14 and TRBJ1-5; tentative D call: TRBD1 (6 bases). The CDR3 length is 20 residues. Germline CDR1 reads SGHDN; CDR2 reads FVKESK. V lost 4 bases to trimming and J lost 3 bases, with 28 bases between them.